These T cell receptor beta chains were read from a single sample in a study of beta chain features in type 1 diabetes. Sequenced by immunoSEQ multiplex PCR; TCRdb stores in-frame clones only, minus some. Of a few hundred thousand clones listed, 25% to 35% are singletons. The sequenced sample consisted of naive CD4+ T cells from blood. The source is a man younger than 35 in good health. The CDR3 runs from the conserved cysteine through the conserved F or W.

v_call cdr3_aa
TRBV30 CAWSVQGYEQYF
TRBV4-3 CASSLEEGDQGLFF
TRBV28 CASSWRESSYEQYF
TRBV29-1 CSVGGRMYEQYF
TRBV29-1 CSEQSGGYTEAFF
TRBV11-2 CASSLFIEQFF
TRBV30 CAWSVRLGYTF
TRBV28 CASRPGQVLYGYTF
TRBV7-9 CASSSGLAGATPYNEQFF
TRBV9 CASSVTGDSGNTIYF
TRBV15 CATRSPGNRAEAFF
TRBV9 CASTGAQGTYNEQFF
TRBV2 CASIDDLGVGGYTF
TRBV2 CASNIDSVVTEAFF
TRBV7-6 CASSSLGLDIYEQYF
TRBV5-4 CASTSGGLAGGFNSNEQFF
TRBV7-9 CASSLVGTNEKLFF
TRBV6-5 CASREQQGYEQYF
TRBV14 CASSLWGGSSYEQYF
TRBV11-2 CASSSNNQAGLTQYF